This T cell receptor (beta chain) was sequenced for a study of blood T cell repertoires in COVID-19. Donors in Cohort 3 counted as recovered after two negative PCRs, clearance, or symptom resolution. V shed 6 bases, J shed 4 bases, and the junction held 10 bases outside the gene matches. The CDR3 totals 16 residues. Germline V lookup: CDR1 SNHLY, CDR2 FYNNEI. This table comes from immunoSEQ multiplex PCR, and its TCRdb copy is limited to in-frame clones, with some not included. The sample holds under 200,000 clones, under 90% seen once. This clone has a single count. The sample taken for sequencing was PBMCs or T cells enriched from blood (not recorded which). The chain employs TRBV2 and TRBJ2-2, with 8 positions matching TRBD2. The sequence was obtained from a man aged 55 to 70 who had recovered from COVID-19. CDR3 sequence: CASSPATSGGTGELFF. The CDR3 DNA reads TGTGCCAGCAGCCCTGCTACTAGCGGAGGCACCGGGGAGCTGTTTTTT.